Below, 2 T cell receptor beta chains from the same sample are listed, as sequenced in a study of cytomegalovirus exposure and HLA in healthy donors. PCR was performed using 60 Vbeta and 13 Jbeta primers. Clones were read by immunoSEQ multiplex PCR, and TCRdb kept only the in-frame ones, dropping some. The repertoire holds approximately 100,000 clones, with around 70% as singletons. The source material was PBMCs. Source of these receptors: a woman between 70 and 85 years old in good health and CMV-seropositive.

The gene calls are TRBV9 and TRBJ2-2; 10 bases agree with TRBD2. Germline V gene data show CDR1 as SGDLS and CDR2 as YYNGEE. CDR3 length: 15 residues. Trimming removed 5 bases from V and 4 bases from J; junction bases left unmatched: 5. The CDR3 protein is CASSRSGGITGELFF. The CDR3 nucleotides are TGTGCCAGCAGTCGTAGCGGGGGGATCACCGGGGAGCTGTTTTTT.

This clone was observed a few times. V is TRBV5-1 and J is TRBJ1-2, with 9 bases matching TRBD1. The CDR3 sequence is 15 residues long. V shed 4 bases and J 6 bases; nucleotides not matched to a gene: 10. CDR1 is SGHRS, CDR2 YFSETQ, per germline. The CDR3 coding sequence is TGCGCCAGCAGCGTAAGACAGGGGGAGAAGGATGGCTACACCTTC. The encoded protein is CASSVRQGEKDGYTF. The whole variable domain, remainder taken from reference TRBV5-1 and TRBJ1-2, is KAGVTQTPRYLIKTRGQQVTLSCSPISGHRSVSWYQQTPGQGLQFLFEYFSETQRNKGNFPGRFSGRQFSNSRSEMNVSTLELGDSALYLCASSVRQGEKDGYTFGSGTRLTVV.